This T cell receptor beta chain stems from a study of blood T cell repertoires in COVID-19. In the study overall: Recovery among Cohort 3 donors was established by two negative PCRs, clearance, or symptom resolution. PBMCs, B-cell-depleted T cells, or T cells were the source of the cDNA or gDNA that made up the material.

Germline V gives CDR1 SGDLS, CDR2 YYNGEE. This CDR3 is 16 amino acids long. V shed 3 bases and J shed 0 bases, with 14 bases lying between them. In the study's own analysis: How many nucleated cells were present was estimated from reference gene primer amplification. Some clones are missing from TCRdb's copy, which holds only in-frame ones; the method was immunoSEQ multiplex PCR. V, J and clone size are those of that table, while D and trimming were read from the DNA. Of more than 200,000 clones detected, about nine tenths appear once; the ten largest clones hold roughly 7.2%. Sequencing input: PBMCs or T cells enriched from blood (not recorded which). V usage is TRBV9 and J usage is TRBJ2-3, with D possibly being TRBD2 (6 bases). This receptor was taken from a man under 40 in a cohort exposed to, infected with or recovered from COVID-19 (not recorded which). The CDR3 DNA reads TGTGCCAGCAGCGGGGGTGAGGGAGGAAGCACAGATACGCAGTATTTT. Translating gives CASSGGEGGSTDTQYF.